The subject of this entry is one T cell receptor beta chain. The record originates from a study of T-cell memory formation after mild COVID-19. Overall study context: Largely donor-specific sequence clusters came from a couple of donors.

Germline V gives CDR1 SGHRS, CDR2 YFSETQ. The CDR3 loop spans 13 amino acids. Trimming left V 5 bases short and J 3 bases short, with 8 bases between. Constant-segment-primed 5'RACE gave TCR alpha and TCR beta cDNA libraries with sample barcodes and UMIs. TCRdb reprocessed the 5' RACE reads via MiXCR and lists one record per CDR3 protein. This table holds hundreds of thousands of distinct CDR3 sequences, roughly 15% found once. The V and J genes are TRBV5-1 and TRBJ2-2, with D unclear. The material sequenced was PBMCs or a T cell subset sorted from them (not recorded which). This receptor was identified in a man younger than 35 who had mild COVID-19 (a few samples of this study predate the infection). Cell type and time point are not known. The CDR3 nucleotides read TGCGCCAGCAGGGACGGAGACACCGGGGAGCTGTTTTTT. Translating gives CASRDGDTGELFF.